The next 10 T cell receptor beta chains were all read from a single sample in a study of OX40 agonist ivuxolimab in advanced cancers. The assay was immunoSEQ multiplex PCR, and TCRdb's table has in-frame clones only and misses some. The sample includes about 80,000 clones, about nine tenths of them seen just once. The sequencing here drew on CD4+ or CD8+ T cells sorted from blood, taken in a trial of the OX40 agonist ivuxolimab. Receptors originate from an adult with an advanced solid tumor such as melanoma, head and neck, liver or kidney cancer.

The chain joins TRBV5-4 to TRBJ2-5; the D gene is possibly TRBD2 (6 bases). CDR1 and CDR2 (germline): SGHNT, YYREEE (reference sequence). There are 16 residues in the CDR3. Trimming took 4 bases from V and 0 from J, leaving 16 bases between them. CDR3 residues: CASSLHRGGYQETQYF. The CDR3 nucleotides read TGTGCCAGCAGCCTACATAGGGGAGGATACCAAGAGACCCAGTACTTC.

DNA of the CDR3: TGTGCCAGCGAGGAGGGGCGTGGAGCTTTCTTT. It encodes CASEEGRGAFF. The J gene is TRBJ1-1, the V gene TRBV28, with a tentative D call TRBD1 (5 bases). Germline assignment: CDR1 MDHEN and CDR2 SYDVKM. The CDR3 spans 11 residues. The V end was cut by 8 bases, the J end by 10 bases, with 14 bases between.

In this sample, this clone turned up once. The rearrangement uses TRBV10-1 and TRBJ2-2; D tentatively reads TRBD1 or TRBD2 (5 bases each). Germline V gene data show CDR1 as WNHNN and CDR2 as SYGVQD (reference sequence). V was pared by 3 bases and J by 4 bases, with 12 bases between. The CDR3 length is 15 residues. Here the CDR3 DNA reads TGCGCCAGCAGTGATGGGGGTGCCGGCACCGGGGAGCTGTTTTTT. Its protein product is CASSDGGAGTGELFF.

The chain has TRBV9 and TRBJ2-5; the match to TRBD2 covers 10 bases. Germline V lookup: CDR1 SGDLS, CDR2 YYNGEE. The length of the CDR3 is 16 residues. V dropped 4 bases and J dropped 5; count of bases not matched to a gene: 11. The CDR3 bases are TGTGCCAGCAGCCTAAATGCAGCGGGAGGGAGGGAGACCCAGTACTTC. This translates into CASSLNAAGGRETQYF.

Here the CDR3 reads CASSIATGTGSNQPQHF. For the CDR3, the DNA is TGTGCCAGTAGTATAGCCACGGGGACAGGGAGCAATCAGCCCCAGCATTTT. The V call is TRBV19, the J call TRBJ1-5; 9 nucleotides match TRBD1. Looked up from germline, CDR1 is LNHDA and CDR2 is SQIVND (reference sequence). Unmatched junction bases numbered 5, after V lost 1 base and J lost 1 base. This CDR3 is 17 amino acids long. Full variable domain (rest looked up from reference TRBV19 and TRBJ1-5): DGGITQSPKYLFRKEGQNVTLSCEQNLNHDAMYWYRQDPGQGLRLIYYSQIVNDFQKGDIAEGYSVSREKKESFPLTVTSAQKNPTAFYLCASSIATGTGSNQPQHFGDGTRLSIL.

The chain uses TRBV6-6 and TRBJ1-6; 8 nucleotides match TRBD1. Germline assignment: CDR1 MNHNY and CDR2 SVGAGI (reference sequence). This CDR3 is built from 16 residues. V was clipped by 5 bases and J by 6 bases; unmatched bases: 9. CDR3 sequence (DNA): TGTGCCAGCAGTCGCCGGGACAGGCGTTTTAATTCACCCCTCCACTTT. It specifies CASSRRDRRFNSPLHF.

This chain links TRBV10-3 with TRBJ2-7; 8 positions match TRBD1. The CDR3 length is 14 residues. With 7 bases clipped from V and 3 bases from J, the junction kept 8 bases outside the gene matches. The germline V gene has CDR1 ENHRY and CDR2 SYGVKD. CDR3 sequence reads: CAITSQGELYEQYF. In nucleotides, the CDR3 is TGTGCCATCACCTCACAGGGGGAGCTCTACGAGCAGTACTTC.

The V gene is TRBV27, the J gene TRBJ1-5; 9 bases map to TRBD1. Trimming cost V 2 bases and J 7 bases; bases outside gene matches: 6. This CDR3 is 15 amino acids long. Germline CDR1 MNHEY, CDR2 SMNVEV (reference sequence). In nucleotides, the CDR3 is TGTGCCAGCAGTTTACCTACAGGGGGCGCGCAGCCCCAGCATTTT. This codes for CASSLPTGGAQPQHF.

V usage is TRBV15 and J usage is TRBJ2-7; 9 bases are shared with TRBD1. The CDR3 runs to 13 residues. The V segment lost 3 bases and the J segment 3 bases; nucleotides outside the gene matches: 0. CDR1 is LNHNV, CDR2 YYDKDF, per germline (reference sequence). DNA of the CDR3: TGTGCCACCAGCAGGGACAGGGGCTACGAGCAGTACTTC. Translated: CATSRDRGYEQYF.

This clone was found a few times. The rearrangement joins TRBV7-2 to TRBJ1-5; 7 bases match TRBD1. In germline, CDR1 is SGHTA, CDR2 FQGNSA. The CDR3 loop spans 17 amino acids. V shed 0 bases, J shed 7 bases, and the junction held 12 bases outside the gene matches. The CDR3 protein is CASSLAAWPGGRQPQHF. The CDR3, as DNA: TGTGCCAGCAGCTTAGCGGCCTGGCCAGGGGGAAGACAGCCCCAGCATTTT.